The rows below give T cell receptor beta chains drawn from one sample of a study of blood T cell repertoires in COVID-19. Clones were sequenced by immunoSEQ multiplex PCR, and TCRdb holds only the in-frame ones, with some missing. The sample lists some 100,000 clones, approximately 85% seen once, with less than 7.5% in the top ten. Sequences were obtained from peripheral blood. Receptors were obtained from a woman aged 55-70 years with acute or convalescent COVID-19. CDR3s leave out the opening cysteine and the closing phenylalanine or tryptophan. A D gene is named only where the DNA matches it firmly.

v_gene,j_gene,d_gene,CDR3aa
TRBV12-3/TRBV12-4,TRBJ2-7,NA,ARQGSGYEQY
TRBV7-8,TRBJ2-3,NA,ASSLGMAGTDTQY
TRBV18,TRBJ2-7,TRBD2,ASSPRGGVYEQY
TRBV19,TRBJ2-1,TRBD2,ASSSLRGAGVYNEQF
TRBV3-1/TRBV3-2,TRBJ2-7,NA,ASSYQGSEQY
TRBV5-1,TRBJ1-5,NA,ASSPNRIHSNQPQH
TRBV7-9,TRBJ2-7,TRBD1,ASSMTGVEGEQY
TRBV7-2,TRBJ1-3,NA,ASSLGPGNSGNTIY
TRBV30,TRBJ1-4,NA,AWSVPLPVGRTNEKLF
TRBV28,TRBJ1-6,TRBD1,ATASDRAINSPLH
TRBV3-1/TRBV3-2,TRBJ2-3,TRBD2,ASSQDPAGVTDTQY
TRBV7-2,TRBJ2-5,NA,ASSQGGGRDETQY
TRBV11-2,TRBJ2-3,NA,ASSLGSFRDTQY
TRBV14,TRBJ2-5,TRBD2,ASSQGSGPLQETQY
TRBV6-2/TRBV6-3,TRBJ2-1,TRBD2,ASSYLSGPSSYNEQF
TRBV19,TRBJ1-1,TRBD1,ASSRTGPNTEAF
TRBV4-2,TRBJ1-1,NA,ASSQVGVGTEAF
TRBV19,TRBJ2-2,TRBD1,ASRGDRASTGELF
TRBV7-8,TRBJ2-5,TRBD2,ASSWASGRRETQY
TRBV2,TRBJ1-2,TRBD1,ASSERGPNYGYT
TRBV10-2,TRBJ2-5,NA,ASSDSRLNQETQY
TRBV5-4,TRBJ1-2,NA,ASSSGQTGYGYT
TRBV5-1,TRBJ1-1,NA,ASSLVQGGTEAF
TRBV30,TRBJ1-2,NA,AWSQSGLRGYT
TRBV4-2,TRBJ1-4,NA,ASSLQVGRVGEKLF
TRBV5-4,TRBJ2-7,NA,ASSPSSGEREQY
TRBV5-1,TRBJ1-2,TRBD1,ASSPGQSYGYT
TRBV7-9,TRBJ1-2,NA,ASSSGGGGYT
TRBV5-1,TRBJ2-1,TRBD2,ASRPIAGGNEQF
TRBV7-9,TRBJ1-3,NA,ASKASSGNTIY
TRBV19,TRBJ1-2,NA,ASSATGRSGYT
TRBV6-6,TRBJ1-4,NA,ASSGQLNEKLF